This TCR beta chain was found in a study of blood T cell repertoires in COVID-19. Looking at the study overall: COVID-19 samples, acute and convalescent, were from the United States, Italy and Spain.

Germline CDR1 and CDR2: MDHEN and SYDVKM. The CDR3 covers 12 residues. Trimming cost V 5 bases and J 8 bases; bases outside gene matches: 5. Method: immunoSEQ multiplex PCR; TCRdb's copy keeps in-frame clones and lacks some. Among about 29,000 clones listed, roughly nine tenths were seen once. Sequenced sample: peripheral blood. This rearrangement joins TRBV28 to TRBJ1-2; 7 positions match TRBD1. The clonotype was recovered from a man at least 80 years old with acute or convalescent COVID-19. The CDR3 bases are TGTGCCAGCAGTAGACAGGGTACGGGCTACACCTTC. This codes for CASSRQGTGYTF.